These 29 T cell receptor beta chains originate from one sample sequenced in a study of regulatory T cells in long-lasting Graves disease. Assembly of TCR beta libraries relied on iRepertoire HTBI primers together with Arm-PCR of CDR3 regions. Each CDR3 protein is one row after TCRdb ran MiXCR on the multiplex PCR reads. The sample carries roughly 420,000 distinct CDR3 sequences, roughly a sixth recorded once. Time point noted: newly diagnosed GD, antithyroid drugs for less than 3 months. There was RNA extracted from PBMCs, and the TCR library was made from it. The sample in question was peripheral blood mononuclear cells (PBMCs), obtained at new diagnosis, from a patient treated with antithyroid drugs. Receptor source: a female donor with Graves disease.

Many counts were recorded for this clonotype. This chain connects TRBV12-3 or TRBV12-4 to TRBJ1-4, with no clear D. CDR3 length equals 14 residues. V shed 5 bases and J shed 4 bases, with 11 bases lying between them. The CDR3 region is CASSPDGRNEKLFF. As DNA, the CDR3 is TGTGCCAGCAGTCCCGACGGGCGTAATGAAAAACTGTTTTTT.

The J gene is TRBJ2-1, the V gene TRBV7-2; D may be TRBD1 (6 bases). V lost 1 base and J lost 10, with 8 bases in between. The CDR3 spans 12 residues. Germline lookup yields CDR1 SGHTA and CDR2 FQGNSA. CDR3 amino acids: CASSLVQGEQFF. The CDR3 DNA reads as TGTGCCAGCAGCTTAGTACAGGGCGAGCAGTTCTTC.

The gene calls are TRBV14 and TRBJ2-5; possibly TRBD2 for D (5 bases). The germline CDR1 and CDR2 sequences are SGHDN and FVKESK. Trimming removed 0 bases from V and 5 bases from J, with 7 bases in between. This CDR3 is 13 amino acids long. CDR3 sequence reads: CASSQDTGETQYF. DNA for the CDR3: TGTGCCAGCAGCCAAGATACGGGGGAGACCCAGTACTTC.

Ten or more counts support this clonotype. V and J are TRBV5-1 and TRBJ1-2; possibly TRBD1 for D (6 bases). The germline V and J ends were trimmed by 1 base and 4 bases, with 14 bases remaining between them. The CDR3 runs 15 residues. Germline lookup yields CDR1 SGHRS and CDR2 YFSETQ. The CDR3 sequence is CASSLPGGSTYGYTF. The CDR3 bases are TGCGCCAGCAGCTTGCCCGGGGGCAGCACCTATGGCTACACCTTC. The whole variable domain, remainder taken from reference TRBV5-1 and TRBJ1-2, is KAGVTQTPRYLIKTRGQQVTLSCSPISGHRSVSWYQQTPGQGLQFLFEYFSETQRNKGNFPGRFSGRQFSNSRSEMNVSTLELGDSALYLCASSLPGGSTYGYTFGSGTRLTVV.

The chain combines TRBV6-1 with TRBJ1-1, with TRBD1 as a possible D gene (5 bases). The CDR3 loop spans 14 amino acids. CDR1 and CDR2 from the germline V gene are MNHNS and SASEGT. V lost 5 bases to trimming and J lost 9 bases, with 19 bases between them. CDR3 sequence: CASSNGGSQRKAFF. DNA for the CDR3: TGTGCCAGCAGTAATGGGGGGAGTCAAAGAAAAGCTTTCTTT.

This clonotype was seen a few times. The rearrangement joins TRBV18 to TRBJ1-4; 7 bases agree with TRBD1. Germline V gene sequence: CDR1 KGHSH, CDR2 LQKENI. This CDR3 spans 15 amino acids. V shed 3 bases, J shed 8 bases, and the junction held 9 bases outside the gene matches. DNA for the CDR3: TGTGCCAGCTCACCGGACCGGGACAGAGGGGAAAAACTGTTTTTT. Amino acid sequence: CASSPDRDRGEKLFF.

V usage is TRBV9 and J usage is TRBJ2-3; D perhaps matches TRBD2 (5 bases). Germline CDR1 SGDLS, CDR2 YYNGEE. CDR3 length: 14 amino acids. Trimming stripped 6 bases from V and 4 bases from J, with 15 bases between. As DNA, the CDR3 is TGTGCCAGCACTAGGACTGTGCATGCAGATACGCAGTATTTT. Protein product: CASTRTVHADTQYF.

V gene TRBV11-2 combines with J gene TRBJ2-7; possibly TRBD1 for D (6 bases). The V and J ends lost 1 base and 4 bases respectively, with 14 bases between them. This CDR3 has 15 residues. CDR1 is SGHAT, CDR2 FQNNGV, per germline. The chain's CDR3 is CASSLVRGTTYEQYF. CDR3 DNA sequence: TGTGCCAGCAGCTTAGTAAGGGGGACGACGTACGAGCAGTACTTC.

This clonotype was observed at least ten times. The V and J genes are TRBV28 and TRBJ2-2; D remains ambiguous. Germline V gives CDR1 MDHEN, CDR2 SYDVKM. This CDR3 comprises 14 residues. Trimming pared 5 bases from V and 4 bases from J, leaving 11 bases between. The CDR3 is CASSLDLGTGELFF. CDR3 DNA sequence: TGTGCCAGCAGTCTAGACTTAGGCACCGGGGAGCTGTTTTTT.

This sequence joins TRBV9 and TRBJ2-7; possibly TRBD2 for D (6 bases). The CDR3 consists of 12 residues. Germline assignment: CDR1 SGDLS and CDR2 YYNGEE. The germline V and J ends were trimmed by 3 bases and 6 bases, with 10 bases remaining between them. For the CDR3, the DNA is TGTGCCAGCAGCGGGAAGGGAGGCGAGCAGTACTTC. It translates to CASSGKGGEQYF.

J is TRBJ1-2 and V is TRBV6-1; TRBD1 agrees at 7 bases. The CDR3 runs 15 residues. The V segment lost 6 bases and the J segment 7 bases; nucleotides outside the gene matches: 14. Germline CDR1 MNHNS, CDR2 SASEGT. CDR3 DNA: TGTGCCAGCAGGCCTCTACAGGGGTCCCAGAGTGGCTACACCTTC. This translates into CASRPLQGSQSGYTF.

This clonotype has at least ten counts. The rearrangement joins TRBV6-1 to TRBJ1-2; 8 nucleotides match TRBD1. V shed 3 bases, J shed 1 base, and the junction held 4 bases outside the gene matches. This CDR3 comprises 15 residues. CDR1 and CDR2 from the germline V gene are MNHNS and SASEGT. Here the CDR3 reads CASSETGAGNYGYTF. The CDR3 DNA reads TGTGCCAGCAGTGAGACAGGGGCGGGTAACTATGGCTACACCTTC.

This clonotype occurred many times. The V and J genes are TRBV24-1 and TRBJ2-5, with unresolved D. Germline V lookup: CDR1 KGHDR, CDR2 SFDVKD. This CDR3 comprises 12 residues. Trimming removed 4 bases from V and 3 bases from J, with 5 bases in between. The DNA for the CDR3 is TGTGCCACCAGTGACCCCGAAGAGACCCAGTACTTC. It encodes CATSDPEETQYF.

This clonotype was observed at least ten times. The chain joins TRBV3-1 to TRBJ2-7; 10 nucleotides line up with TRBD2. Germline CDR1 is LGHDT and CDR2 is YNNKEL (reference sequence). This CDR3 is built from 16 residues. J gave up 3 bases and V 0 bases, and 5 bases lay outside the gene matches. CDR3 DNA: TGTGCCAGCAGCCAAGATTCGACTAGCGGGTTCTACGAGCAGTACTTC. It specifies CASSQDSTSGFYEQYF.

A word on this clonotype: With a much larger clone just one base away, this may be a read error. The V gene is TRBV12-3 or TRBV12-4, the J gene TRBJ1-1, with D perhaps TRBD1 (5 bases). The CDR3 is 14 amino acids. In DNA form, the CDR3 reads TGTGCCAGCAGTTTAGGGGGCGCAGACACTGAAGCTTCCTTT. Its protein product is CASSLGGADTEASF.

This clonotype was seen a single time. This may be a read error: a much more frequent sequence differs by one nucleotide. The V call is TRBV11-2, the J call TRBJ1-2, with no clear D. From germline, CDR1 is SGHAT and CDR2 FQNNGV. V shed 5 bases and J shed 9 bases, with 19 bases lying between them. The CDR3 runs to 14 residues. The CDR3 loop reads CASSPGGVPYSYTF. The CDR3 nucleotides are TGTGCCAGCAGCCCAGGCGGGGTTCCTTATAGCTACACCTTC.

In the case of this clonotype: A single base separates this from a much larger clone, so it may be a read error. The V and J genes are TRBV5-5 and TRBJ2-7; tentative D call: TRBD2 (5 bases). Germline CDR1 SGHKS, CDR2 YYEKEE (reference sequence). Trimming cost V 4 bases and J 1 base, with 24 bases left between them. The CDR3 runs to 18 residues. DNA of the CDR3: TGTGCCAGCAGCCAAGATAGAAGCTGGCGGGTAGAGTCCTACGAGCAGTACTTC. Encoded protein: CASSQDRSWRVESYEQYF.

This clonotype was observed at least ten times. The chain recombines TRBV5-6 with TRBJ1-1, with D possibly matching TRBD1 (6 bases). Germline V lookup: CDR1 SGHDT, CDR2 YYEEEE. CDR3 size: 12 residues. V was cut by 6 bases and J by 6 bases, with 12 bases left in between. CDR3 protein: CASNLGGPEAFF. The CDR3 nucleotides are TGTGCCAGCAATCTAGGGGGGCCTGAAGCTTTCTTT.

This clonotype was counted at least ten times. J is TRBJ1-1 and V is TRBV12-3 or TRBV12-4; D gene unclear. V was trimmed by 2 bases and J by 4 bases, leaving 8 bases between them. The CDR3 consists of 13 residues. CDR3 in DNA: TGTGCCAGCAGTTTATTGGGTATCACTGAAGCTTTCTTT. Amino acids: CASSLLGITEAFF.

The chain is built from TRBV7-9 and TRBJ2-1; D gene ambiguous. In germline, CDR1 is SEHNR, CDR2 FQNEAQ (reference sequence). This CDR3 has 13 amino acids. Trimming removed 5 bases from V and 1 base from J, with 6 bases in between. The CDR3: CASSHGSYNEQFF. The CDR3 DNA sequence: TGTGCCAGCAGCCACGGATCCTACAATGAGCAGTTCTTC.

This clonotype has ten or more counts. V gene TRBV19 combines with J gene TRBJ1-1; the D is unclear. CDR3 length: 15 residues. V was trimmed by 1 base and J by 0 bases, leaving 9 bases between them. Germline-derived CDR1 and CDR2 are LNHDA and SQIVND (reference sequence). The DNA of the CDR3 is TGTGCCAGTAGTATAGGTCCGGGCCTGAACACTGAAGCTTTCTTT. It specifies CASSIGPGLNTEAFF.

The chain employs TRBV14 and TRBJ1-2; 9 bases match TRBD1. CDR3 length: 19 amino acids. Germline-derived CDR1 and CDR2 are SGHDN and FVKESK. The V and J ends lost 4 bases and 3 bases, in that order; junction bases with no gene match: 18. The CDR3 DNA is TGTGCCAGCAGCCGGGGTAGGCTTCAACAGGGGGCGCGGGACTATGGCTACACCTTC. It yields the protein CASSRGRLQQGARDYGYTF.

This clonotype was recorded at least ten times. J is TRBJ2-1 and V is TRBV6-1; tentatively, D is TRBD1 (6 bases). This CDR3 contains 15 residues. V was cut by 6 bases and J by 7 bases, with 19 bases left in between. Germline V gives CDR1 MNHNS, CDR2 SASEGT. This CDR3 is CASREQGTLRNEQFF. DNA of the CDR3: TGTGCCAGCAGAGAACAGGGTACGTTGAGGAATGAGCAGTTCTTC.

This clonotype was recorded at least ten times. This chain uses TRBV2 with TRBJ2-3, with TRBD2 matching 11 bases. The J segment lost 8 bases and the V segment lost 6 bases, leaving 10 bases of the junction unmatched. Germline V gene data show CDR1 as SNHLY and CDR2 as FYNNEI. The CDR3 is 15 amino acids. The CDR3 coding sequence is TGTGCCAGCAGCGTAACTAGCGGGGGACTGGTTACGCAGTATTTT. It encodes CASSVTSGGLVTQYF. Complete variable domain (other parts from reference TRBV2 and TRBJ2-3): EPEVTQTPSHQVTQMGQEVILRCVPISNHLYFYWYRQILGQKVEFLVSFYNNEISEKSEIFDDQFSVERPDGSNFTLKIRSTKLEDSAMYFCASSVTSGGLVTQYFGPGTRLTVL.

J is TRBJ1-6 and V is TRBV28; no clear D. Germline CDR1 and CDR2: MDHEN and SYDVKM. The germline V and J ends were trimmed by 3 bases and 7 bases, with 16 bases remaining between them. This CDR3 comprises 16 residues. The CDR3 reads CASSFRPEGKNSPLHF. The CDR3 coding sequence is TGTGCCAGCAGTTTTCGCCCGGAGGGAAAAAATTCACCCCTCCACTTT.

The rearrangement joins TRBV3-1 to TRBJ2-1; D is uncertain. Trimming cost V 0 bases and J 8 bases, with 17 bases left between them. Germline V CDR1 and CDR2: LGHDT, YNNKEL (reference sequence). The CDR3 runs to 16 residues. Here the CDR3 reads CASSQEPRGRWDEQFF. The CDR3 bases are TGTGCCAGCAGCCAAGAGCCCCGAGGACGGTGGGATGAGCAGTTCTTC.

The gene calls are TRBV28 and TRBJ1-3, with unresolved D. CDR1 is MDHEN, CDR2 SYDVKM, per germline. This CDR3 region has 14 residues. V dropped 2 bases and J dropped 4 bases, with 9 bases sitting between them. The CDR3 bases are TGTGCCAGCAGTTTACGGCCGGTGGGAAACACCATATATTTT. Translation gives CASSLRPVGNTIYF. The full variable domain, with the rest looked up from reference TRBV28 and TRBJ1-3, is DVKVTQSSRYLVKRTGEKVFLECVQDMDHENMFWYRQDPGLGLRLIYFSYDVKMKEKGDIPEGYSVSREKKERFSLILESASTNQTSMYLCASSLRPVGNTIYFGEGSWLTVV.

This clonotype was detected many times. The J gene is TRBJ2-3, the V gene TRBV7-3, with 10 bases lining up with TRBD2. The V gene's germline CDR1 is SGHTA and CDR2 FQGTGA. With V trimmed by 2 bases and J by 4 bases, 6 bases remained unmatched. The CDR3 is made up of 16 amino acids. CDR3 DNA: TGTGCCAGCAGCTTAGGTCTAGCGGGAGTCTCAGATACGCAGTATTTT. It yields the protein CASSLGLAGVSDTQYF. The full variable domain, its missing parts supplied by reference TRBV7-3 and TRBJ2-3, is GAGVSQTPSNKVTEKGKYVELRCDPISGHTALYWYRQSLGQGPEFLIYFQGTGAADDSGLPNDRFFAVRPEGSVSTLKIQRTERGDSAVYLCASSLGLAGVSDTQYFGPGTRLTVL.

In regard to this clonotype: With only one base between it and a far larger clone, this is likely a read error. This chain uses TRBV6-1 with TRBJ2-7; D gene ambiguous. From germline, CDR1 is MNHNS and CDR2 SASEGT. V was cut by 6 bases and J by 2 bases, with 14 bases left in between. This CDR3 comprises 14 residues. In nucleotides, the CDR3 is TGTGCCAGCAGCCTCGGAGCCACCCCCTACGAGCAGTACTTC. Amino acid sequence: CASSLGATPYEQYF.